The subject of this entry is one T cell receptor beta chain. What it binds is not known. The data derive from a study of shared clonotypes between healthy human individuals. Study conclusions and caveats: Shared clonotypes: 4.5% to 5% naive CD4, under 4% naive CD8, 2.3% memory CD4, roughly 0.4% memory CD8.

TCRdb keeps only in-frame clones here, not all; method: immunoSEQ multiplex PCR. In the table there are roughly 590,000 clones, about 95% of which are singletons. CD45RO-negative cells were positively selected for CCR7, leaving out terminally differentiated effector memory CD45RA+ cells. Germline-derived CDR1 and CDR2 are SGHVS and FNYEAQ. The CDR3 is 17 amino acids. J was trimmed by 2 bases and V by 1 base; bases with no gene match: 8. The V gene is TRBV7-6, the J gene TRBJ2-3; 8 positions match TRBD1. This clonotype originated in a woman in her twenties or thirties in good health. The sample taken for sequencing was naive CD8+ T cells sorted from blood. As DNA, the CDR3 is TGTGCCAGCAGCTTAGGTGGGACAGGTCCGTACACAGATACGCAGTATTTT. It specifies CASSLGGTGPYTDTQYF.